This section outlines one T cell receptor (beta chain) sequence together with its context. This clonotype was detected many times. Its antigen has not been determined. No base quality values were provided; no much bigger clone lies one nucleotide off. The sample comes from a study of identical twins (dated by TCRdb to 2015 to 2016). In terms of the full investigation: TCR alpha and beta repertoires from monozygotic twins, unrelated adults of various ages and cord blood were deep-sequenced to test whether fetal clonotypes persist. Replicate twin experiments were performed at different times using different library preparation protocols to rule out contamination.

All donors were healthy Caucasians. Three pairs of female monozygotic twins, all aged roughly 18 to 29 years, were included in the twin cohort. Positive isolation kits from Invitrogen were used to isolate the CD4+ and CD8+ T cell populations. V lost 4 bases and J lost 4 bases; the stretch between them is 1 base long. The CDR3 has 10 amino acids, counting the end cysteine and phenylalanine. The sequence is cut down to CDR3 DNA, 30 bases in frame from base 1. Results and caveats for the whole study, not just this receptor: Invariant T cells such as MAIT and iNKT could partly confound zero-insertion analyses, although diverse VJ usage argued against such confounding for most clonotypes. Compared with coincidental sharing between unrelated individuals, out-of-frame TCR alpha sequences shared between twins showed an excess of sequences with low generation probability. Fewer insertions were carried by abundant cord blood beta clonotypes, a similar but weaker trend appeared in young adult naive repertoires, and no such trend appeared in memory repertoires. Conclusions relied on cross-sectional statistical analysis, since the same donors could not be followed over many years. In monozygotic twins, out-of-frame TCR alpha sharing was systematically underestimated by recombination models, although the models agreed with sharing between unrelated individuals. In beta out-of-frame sequences, excess twin sharing was weaker, because having fewer shared sequences lowered the signal-to-noise ratio.

Receptor amplification or capture employed 5' RACE. TCRdb names Illumina HiSeq 2000 as the instrument used. A universal primer binding site was added through template switching, and the final cDNA carried a unique molecular identifier so that TCR cDNA molecules could be counted accurately. Specific primers in the conserved constant-segment region were used to synthesize first-strand cDNA for TCR alpha and beta chains. To control for contamination, every cDNA library carried two barcodes: a SMART-Mk sample barcode plus Illumina barcodes. Two successive PCR steps introduced TruSeq adapter sequences along with Illumina sample barcodes. The Illumina HiSeq platform was used with custom primers to sequence TCR alpha and beta cDNA libraries. Processing in the source paper ran as follows. MiGEC was used to process raw reads and extract unique molecular identifiers, and MiXCR was used to find CDR3 positions. Recombination models were inferred per individual with the repgenHMM and IGoR tools using an EM algorithm. Shared clonotypes were analyzed with the tcR package in R, and sharing was normalized by the product of cloneset sizes. To study raw recombination without the effects of thymic and clonal selection, out-of-frame nonproductive sequences were analyzed. TCRdb reprocessed the public reads (quality trimming at Q25 with fastp, clone calling with MiXCR) and kept in-frame beta chains. When rows share a CDR3 protein, they turn into one entry using the most common DNA and genes. The V and J calls here are based on TCRdb, not the publication. This sample lists about 470,000 distinct CDR3 sequences; 24% were detected once. 2.5% to 3.5% of the sample is in the top ten clones.

A further study also used this sample, focusing on T cells expressing NK-cell markers. The second study reports: In sorted CD3+CD56+NKG2C+, CD3+CD56+NKG2C- and CD3+CD56-NKG2C+ T-cell subsets from several donors, TCR beta-chain repertoires were profiled. Among the eight sequenced donors, seven were HCMV-seropositive and one was HCMV-seronegative. To restrict sorting to alphabetaTCR-expressing T cells, an anti-gammadeltaTCR antibody was added in several experiments. In roughly 6 donors, the dominant CD3+CD56+NKG2C+ clonotypes ranked among the top 10 CD8+ clonotypes, making up 1.0-7.0% of CD8+ T cells. Those dominant clonotypes were again the most abundant among CD3+CD56-NKG2C+ cells in a few donors, at about 28.3-65%. Whether the expanded NKG2C-expressing T cell clones were specific for HCMV antigens was left unclear. Randomly selected healthy volunteers, three men and five women, were used as the eight sequenced donors. To determine HCMV serostatus, a commercial ELISA kit was used to detect HCMV-specific IgG in serum. Reads were demultiplexed and grouped by UMI with MIGEC, and clonotypes were assembled and quantified with MiTCR. To remove erroneous sequences, TCR cDNA sequences were retained only when supported by two or more reads. Downstream repertoire analysis used the tcR package, and clonotypes were matched across fractions by CDR3 nucleotide sequence plus V segment. Antigen specificity was annotated against VDJdb with VDJmatch, allowing one amino acid substitution in CDR3.

The chain joins TRBV12-3 or TRBV12-4 to TRBJ1-2; no confident D gene assignment can be made. The source is a woman aged 18-29 years in good health. Material for sequencing was CD4+ T cells sorted from blood. The CDR3 amino acid sequence is: CASSSYGYTF. The sequenced DNA: TGTGCCAGCAGTTCCTATGGCTACACCTTC.